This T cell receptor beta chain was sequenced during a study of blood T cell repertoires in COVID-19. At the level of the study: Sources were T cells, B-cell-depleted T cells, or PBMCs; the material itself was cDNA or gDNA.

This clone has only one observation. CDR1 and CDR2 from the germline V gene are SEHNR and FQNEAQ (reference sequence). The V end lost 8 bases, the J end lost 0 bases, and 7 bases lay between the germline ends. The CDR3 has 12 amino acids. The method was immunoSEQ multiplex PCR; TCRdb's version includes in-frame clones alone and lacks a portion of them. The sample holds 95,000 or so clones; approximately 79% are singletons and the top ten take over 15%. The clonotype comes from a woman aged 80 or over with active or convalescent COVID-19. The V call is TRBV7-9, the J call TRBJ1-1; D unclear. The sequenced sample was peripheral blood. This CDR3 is CASGRMNTEAFF. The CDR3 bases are TGTGCCAGCGGCAGAATGAACACTGAAGCTTTCTTT.